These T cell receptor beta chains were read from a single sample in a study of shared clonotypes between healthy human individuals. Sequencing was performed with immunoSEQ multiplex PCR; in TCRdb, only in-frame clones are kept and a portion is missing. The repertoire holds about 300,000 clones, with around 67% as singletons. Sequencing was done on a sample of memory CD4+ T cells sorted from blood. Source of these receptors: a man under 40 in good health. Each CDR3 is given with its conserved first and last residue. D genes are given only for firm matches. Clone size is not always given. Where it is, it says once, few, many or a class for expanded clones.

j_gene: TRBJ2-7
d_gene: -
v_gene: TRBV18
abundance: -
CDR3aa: CASRPTETYEQYF
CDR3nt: TGTGCCAGCCGCCCGACAGAGACCTACGAGCAGTACTTC

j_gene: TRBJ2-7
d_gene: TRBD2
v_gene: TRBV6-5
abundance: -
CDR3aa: CASTLLAGDSEQYF
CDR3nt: TGTGCCAGCACTCTACTAGCGGGAGATTCCGAGCAGTACTTC

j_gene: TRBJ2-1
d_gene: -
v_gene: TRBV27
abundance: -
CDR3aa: CASTPLGGENEQFF
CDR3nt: TGTGCCAGCACCCCACTAGGGGGAGAGAATGAGCAGTTCTTC

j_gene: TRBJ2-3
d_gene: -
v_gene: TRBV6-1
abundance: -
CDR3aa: CASSESGSSTDTQYF
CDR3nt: TGTGCCAGCAGTGAATCAGGGTCTAGCACAGATACGCAGTATTTT

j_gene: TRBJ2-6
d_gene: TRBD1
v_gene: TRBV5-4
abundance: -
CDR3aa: CASSLNRGLGGANVLTF
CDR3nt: TGTGCCAGCAGCTTGAACAGGGGGCTAGGTGGGGCCAACGTCCTGACTTTC

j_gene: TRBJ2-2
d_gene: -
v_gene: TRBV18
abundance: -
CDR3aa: CASSPRPSRLDTGELFF
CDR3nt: TGTGCCAGCTCACCACGTCCTAGTCGGCTCGACACCGGGGAGCTGTTTTTT

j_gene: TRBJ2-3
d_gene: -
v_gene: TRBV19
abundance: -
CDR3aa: CASSRGASSTDTQYF
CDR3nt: TGTGCCAGTAGCCGCGGGGCTAGTAGCACAGATACGCAGTATTTT

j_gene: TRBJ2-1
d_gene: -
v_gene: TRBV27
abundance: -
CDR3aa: CASSSSGDEQFF
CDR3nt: TGTGCCAGCAGTTCCTCCGGGGATGAGCAGTTCTTC

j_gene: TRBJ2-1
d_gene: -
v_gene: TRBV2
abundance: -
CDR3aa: CASSEPQSGGPTSSYNEQFF
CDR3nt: TGTGCCAGCAGTGAACCGCAGTCCGGCGGGCCCACCAGCTCCTACAATGAGCAGTTCTTC

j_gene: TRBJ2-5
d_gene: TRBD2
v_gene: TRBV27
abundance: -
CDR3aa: CASRGLAGVGETQYF
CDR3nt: TGTGCCAGCAGAGGATTAGCGGGAGTTGGAGAGACCCAGTACTTC

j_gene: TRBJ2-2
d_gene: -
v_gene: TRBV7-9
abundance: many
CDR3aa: CASSFSSLTTGELFF
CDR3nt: TGTGCCAGCAGCTTTTCGAGCCTTACCACCGGGGAGCTGTTTTTT

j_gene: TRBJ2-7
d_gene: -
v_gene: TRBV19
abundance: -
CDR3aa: CASSIGGAVREQYF
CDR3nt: TGTGCCAGTAGTATCGGTGGCGCGGTACGCGAGCAGTACTTC

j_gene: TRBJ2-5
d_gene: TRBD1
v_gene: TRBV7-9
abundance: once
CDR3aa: CASSLGGSRKETQYF
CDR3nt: TGTGCCAGCAGTCTAGGGGGCTCGCGTAAAGAGACCCAGTACTTC

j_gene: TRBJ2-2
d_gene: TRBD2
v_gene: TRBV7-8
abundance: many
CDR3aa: CASSLLSGRKNTGELFF
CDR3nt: TGTGCCAGCAGCTTACTAAGCGGGAGGAAGAACACCGGGGAGCTGTTTTTT

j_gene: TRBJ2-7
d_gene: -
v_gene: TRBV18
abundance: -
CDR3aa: CASSPSAGSYEQYF
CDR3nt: TGTGCCAGCTCTCCCTCGGCAGGGAGCTACGAGCAGTACTTC

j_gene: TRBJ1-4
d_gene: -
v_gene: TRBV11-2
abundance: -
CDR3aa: CASSLIMFEKLFF
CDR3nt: TGTGCCAGCAGCTTAATAATGTTCGAAAAACTGTTTTTT

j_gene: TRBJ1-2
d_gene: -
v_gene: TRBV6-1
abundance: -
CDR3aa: CASSVRIRGSYTF
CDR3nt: TGTGCCAGCAGTGTGCGGATCCGGGGAAGCTACACCTTC

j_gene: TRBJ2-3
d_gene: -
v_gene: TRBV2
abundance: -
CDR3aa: CASSGSGDGTQYF
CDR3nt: TGTGCCAGCAGTGGTTCAGGGGACGGTACGCAGTATTTT

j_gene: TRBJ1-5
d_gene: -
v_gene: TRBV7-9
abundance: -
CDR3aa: CASSFEQGYSNQPQHF
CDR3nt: TGTGCCAGCAGCTTCGAACAGGGATATAGCAATCAGCCCCAGCATTTT

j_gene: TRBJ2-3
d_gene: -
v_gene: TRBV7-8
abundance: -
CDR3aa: CASSPRNTDTQYF
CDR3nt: TGTGCCAGCAGTCCACGGAACACAGATACGCAGTATTTT

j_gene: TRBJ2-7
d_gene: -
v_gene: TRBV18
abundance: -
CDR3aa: CASSPPSDSAYEQYF
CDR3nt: TGTGCCAGCTCACCACCTTCAGATAGCGCCTACGAGCAGTACTTC

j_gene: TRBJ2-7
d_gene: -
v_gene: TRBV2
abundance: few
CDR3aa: CASRGTPREQYF
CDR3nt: TGTGCCAGCAGGGGGACACCCCGCGAGCAGTACTTC

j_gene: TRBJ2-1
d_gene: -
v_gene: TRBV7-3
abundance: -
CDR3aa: CASSPGDPWDNEQFF
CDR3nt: TGTGCCAGCAGCCCTGGGGACCCCTGGGACAATGAGCAGTTCTTC

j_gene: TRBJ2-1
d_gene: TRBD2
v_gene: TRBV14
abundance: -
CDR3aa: CASRVAGGLNEQFF
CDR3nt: TGTGCCAGCAGAGTAGCGGGAGGGTTAAATGAGCAGTTCTTC

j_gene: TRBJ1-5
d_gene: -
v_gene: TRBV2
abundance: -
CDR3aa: CASSEGDGSNQPQHF
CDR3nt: TGTGCCAGCAGTGAGGGGGACGGGAGCAATCAGCCCCAGCATTTT

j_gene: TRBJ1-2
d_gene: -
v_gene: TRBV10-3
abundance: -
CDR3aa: CAITQWGGYGYTF
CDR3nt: TGTGCCATCACCCAGTGGGGGGGCTATGGCTACACCTTC

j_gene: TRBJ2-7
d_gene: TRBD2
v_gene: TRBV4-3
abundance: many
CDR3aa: CASSQGTRKDLYEQYF
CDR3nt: TGCGCCAGCAGCCAAGGGACTAGGAAGGATCTCTACGAGCAGTACTTC

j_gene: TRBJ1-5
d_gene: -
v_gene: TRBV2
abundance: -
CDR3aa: CASKPQSNQPQHF
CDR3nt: TGTGCCAGCAAGCCGCAGAGCAATCAGCCCCAGCATTTT

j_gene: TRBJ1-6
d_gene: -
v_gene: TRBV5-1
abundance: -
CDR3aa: CASSLLALDRDSPLHF
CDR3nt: TGCGCCAGCAGCTTGTTGGCTTTGGATAGAGATTCACCCCTCCACTTT

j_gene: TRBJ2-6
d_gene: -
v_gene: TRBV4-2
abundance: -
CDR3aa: CASSPTQRNSGANVLTF
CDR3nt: TGTGCCAGCAGCCCGACACAGAGGAACTCTGGGGCCAACGTCCTGACTTTC

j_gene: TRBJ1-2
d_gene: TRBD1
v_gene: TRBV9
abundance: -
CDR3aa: CASSETGKLYGYTF
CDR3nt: TGTGCCAGCAGCGAGACAGGGAAACTCTATGGCTACACCTTC

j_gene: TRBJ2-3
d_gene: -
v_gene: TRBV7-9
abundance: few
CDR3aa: CASSWLERGTTDTQYF
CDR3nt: TGTGCCAGCAGCTGGTTGGAGAGAGGCACCACAGATACGCAGTATTTT

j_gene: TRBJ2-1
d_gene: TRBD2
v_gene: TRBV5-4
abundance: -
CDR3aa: CASSKTSGRADEQFF
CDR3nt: TGTGCCAGCAGCAAAACTAGCGGGAGGGCCGATGAGCAGTTCTTC

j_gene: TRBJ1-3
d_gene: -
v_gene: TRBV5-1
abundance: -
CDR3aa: CASSPSRVSGNTIYF
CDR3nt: TGCGCCAGCAGCCCTTCCAGGGTCTCTGGAAACACCATATATTTT

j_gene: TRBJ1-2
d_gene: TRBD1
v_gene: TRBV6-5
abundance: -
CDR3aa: CASRTTGGGYTF
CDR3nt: TGTGCCAGCAGGACCACAGGGGGTGGCTACACCTTC

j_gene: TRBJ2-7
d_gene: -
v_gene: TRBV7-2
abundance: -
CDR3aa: CASSSSSSYEQYF
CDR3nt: TGTGCCAGCAGCTCGAGTAGCTCCTACGAGCAGTACTTC

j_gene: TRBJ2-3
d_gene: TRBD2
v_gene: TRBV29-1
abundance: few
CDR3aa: CSAKGTSDADTQYF
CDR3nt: TGCAGCGCTAAAGGGACTAGCGACGCAGATACGCAGTATTTT

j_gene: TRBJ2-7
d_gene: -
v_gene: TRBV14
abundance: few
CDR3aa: CASSQVTGQQYF
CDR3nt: TGTGCCAGCAGCCAAGTTACGGGACAACAGTACTTC

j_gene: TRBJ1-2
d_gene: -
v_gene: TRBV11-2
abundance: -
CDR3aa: CASRSLPGAGGYTF
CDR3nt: TGTGCCAGCAGGTCGCTCCCCGGGGCAGGTGGCTACACCTTC

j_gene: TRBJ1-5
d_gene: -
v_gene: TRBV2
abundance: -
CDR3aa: CASSGGNSNQPQHF
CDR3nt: TGTGCCAGCAGTGGAGGCAATAGCAATCAGCCCCAGCATTTT

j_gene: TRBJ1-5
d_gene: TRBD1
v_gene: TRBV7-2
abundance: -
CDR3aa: CASSLVRDRDQPQHF
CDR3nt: TGTGCCAGCAGCTTAGTCCGGGACAGGGATCAGCCCCAGCATTTT

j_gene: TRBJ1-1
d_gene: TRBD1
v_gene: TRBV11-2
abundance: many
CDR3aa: CASSLRTGMNTEAFF
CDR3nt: TGTGCCAGCAGCCTGCGGACAGGAATGAACACTGAAGCTTTCTTT

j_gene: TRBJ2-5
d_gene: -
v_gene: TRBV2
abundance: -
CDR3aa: CASLGVQADGREETQYF
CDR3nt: TGTGCCAGCTTGGGGGTGCAGGCGGACGGGAGAGAAGAGACCCAGTACTTC

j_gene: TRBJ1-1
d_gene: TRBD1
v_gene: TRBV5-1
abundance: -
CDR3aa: CASSSATGRNTEAFF
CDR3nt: TGCGCCAGCAGCTCGGCGACAGGGAGGAACACTGAAGCTTTCTTT

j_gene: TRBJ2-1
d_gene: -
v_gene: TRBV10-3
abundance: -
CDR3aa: CASSILATDISYNEQFF
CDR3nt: TGTGCCTCATCGATACTAGCTACGGACATCTCCTACAATGAGCAGTTCTTC

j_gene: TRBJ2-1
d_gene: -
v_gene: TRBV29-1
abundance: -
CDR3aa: CSVAVRGTHNEQFF
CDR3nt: TGCAGCGTCGCCGTTAGGGGCACACACAATGAGCAGTTCTTC

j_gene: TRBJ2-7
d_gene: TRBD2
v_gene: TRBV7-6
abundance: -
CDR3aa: CASGRGLAGDEQYF
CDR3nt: TGTGCCAGCGGCCGCGGACTAGCGGGAGACGAGCAGTACTTC

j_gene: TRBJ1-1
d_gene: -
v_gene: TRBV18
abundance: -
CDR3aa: CASSLSFWGDTEAFF
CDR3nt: TGTGCCAGCTCTCTCAGTTTTTGGGGGGACACTGAAGCTTTCTTT

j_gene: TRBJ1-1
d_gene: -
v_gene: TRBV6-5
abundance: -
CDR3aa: CASSYFHPIGNTEAFF
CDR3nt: TGTGCCAGCAGTTACTTCCACCCTATAGGGAACACTGAAGCTTTCTTT

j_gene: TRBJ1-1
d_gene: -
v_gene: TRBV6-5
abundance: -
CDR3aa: CASSFRETEAFF
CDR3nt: TGTGCCAGCAGTTTTAGGGAAACTGAAGCTTTCTTT

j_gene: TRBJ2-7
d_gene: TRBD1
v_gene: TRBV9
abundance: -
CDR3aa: CASSVLDRGTGEQYF
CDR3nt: TGTGCCAGCAGCGTTCTAGACAGGGGGACTGGCGAGCAGTACTTC

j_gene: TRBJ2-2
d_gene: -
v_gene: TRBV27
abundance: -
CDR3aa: CASSSPRTGNTGELFF
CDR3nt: TGTGCCAGCAGTTCTCCTCGGACGGGGAACACCGGGGAGCTGTTTTTT

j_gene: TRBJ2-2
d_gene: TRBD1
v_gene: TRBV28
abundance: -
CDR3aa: CASSPATGSGGELFF
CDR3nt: TGTGCCAGCAGCCCCGCGACAGGGTCGGGCGGGGAGCTGTTTTTT

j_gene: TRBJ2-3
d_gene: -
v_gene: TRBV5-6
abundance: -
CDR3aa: CASSLGLDTQYF
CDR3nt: TGTGCCAGCAGCTTAGGTTTAGATACGCAGTATTTT